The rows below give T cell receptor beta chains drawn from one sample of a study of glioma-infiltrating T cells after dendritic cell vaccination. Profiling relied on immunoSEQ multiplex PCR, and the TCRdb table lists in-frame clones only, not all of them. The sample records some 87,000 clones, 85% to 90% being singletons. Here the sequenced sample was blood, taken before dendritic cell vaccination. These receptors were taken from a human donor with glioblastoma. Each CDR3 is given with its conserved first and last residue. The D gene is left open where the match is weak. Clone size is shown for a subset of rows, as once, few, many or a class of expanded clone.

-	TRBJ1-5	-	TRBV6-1	TGTGCCAGCACCCCGTTGGGGGGAACTCAGCCCCAGCATTTT	CASTPLGGTQPQHF
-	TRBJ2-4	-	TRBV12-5	TGTGCTAGTGGTTTGGACAGGGCAAACATTCAGTACTTC	CASGLDRANIQYF
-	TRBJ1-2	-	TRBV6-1	TGTGCCAGCAGTGAACGGGACACCGTGAGGTATGGCTACACCTTC	CASSERDTVRYGYTF
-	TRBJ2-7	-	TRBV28	TGTGCCAGCAGACCCCTTCGAGGGCGGAATCTCACCTACGAGCAGTACTTC	CASRPLRGRNLTYEQYF
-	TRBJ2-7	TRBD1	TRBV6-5	TGTGCCAGCAGTTACCCGGGACAGGGGGCGGTGGCCGAGCAGTACTTC	CASSYPGQGAVAEQYF
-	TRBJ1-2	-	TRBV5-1	TGCGCCAGCAGCCCGGGAGTAGATGGGAATGGCTACACCTTC	CASSPGVDGNGYTF
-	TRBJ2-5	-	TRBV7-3	TGTGCCAGCAGCTTTATCGGGCAAGAGACCCAGTACTTC	CASSFIGQETQYF
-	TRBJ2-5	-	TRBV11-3	TGTGCCAGCAGCTTTGGCGTTGCACAGGGCTGGGAGACCCAGTACTTC	CASSFGVAQGWETQYF
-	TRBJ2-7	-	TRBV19	TGTGCCAGCTGGACATCCCTCGAACCTTACGAGCAGTACTTC	CASWTSLEPYEQYF
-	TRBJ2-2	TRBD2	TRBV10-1	TGCGCCAGCAACAGCGGGGTTCGTACCGGGGAGCTGTTTTTT	CASNSGVRTGELFF
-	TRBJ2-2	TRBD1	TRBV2	TGTGCCAGCAGTGGACAGGGACGAAACACCGGGGAGCTGTTTTTT	CASSGQGRNTGELFF
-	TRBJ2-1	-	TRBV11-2	TGTGCCAGCAGCCGCCCAGGGGTTTACAATGAGCAGTTCTTC	CASSRPGVYNEQFF
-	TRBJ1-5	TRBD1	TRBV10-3	TGTGCCTCATCGACAGGGGCTCAGCCCCAGCATTTT	CASSTGAQPQHF
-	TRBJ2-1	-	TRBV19	TGTGCCAGTAGTTGGATAGCCCCAACAAGTGAGCAGTTCTTC	CASSWIAPTSEQFF
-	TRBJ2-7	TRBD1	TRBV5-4	TGTGCCAGCAGAAAGGGACAGGGGGCATTCGACGAGCAGTACTTC	CASRKGQGAFDEQYF
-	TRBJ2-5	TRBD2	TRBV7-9	TGTGCCAGCAGCTTAGCGCGGAGCGGGGGAGAGACCCAGTACTTC	CASSLARSGGETQYF
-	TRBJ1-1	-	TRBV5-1	TGCGCCAGCAGCCCGGAGGGCCCTGAAGCTTTCTTT	CASSPEGPEAFF
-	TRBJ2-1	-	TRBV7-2	TGTGCCAGCAGCCCCCGGGGTAGCCGGGTCGGTGAGCAGTTCTTC	CASSPRGSRVGEQFF
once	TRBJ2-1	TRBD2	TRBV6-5	TGTGCCAGCAGTTACTCCGGCGGGAGGGCAAGGTATGAGCAGTTCTTC	CASSYSGGRARYEQFF
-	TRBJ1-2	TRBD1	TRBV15	TGTGCCACCAGCAGAGAGCTGTGGGACAGGGAGGGCTACACCTTC	CATSRELWDREGYTF
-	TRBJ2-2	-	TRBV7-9	TGTGCCAGCACGGAGGAGAACACCGGGGAGCTGTTTTTT	CASTEENTGELFF
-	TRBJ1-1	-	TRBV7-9	TGTGCCAGCAGCCCATGGCGGGGTGCGAACCCGAACACTGAAGCTTTCTTT	CASSPWRGANPNTEAFF
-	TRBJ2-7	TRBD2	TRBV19	TGTGCCAGTAGGGCGGGAGGCCAACCGGCGGGGGAGCAGTACTTC	CASRAGGQPAGEQYF
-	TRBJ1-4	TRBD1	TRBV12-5	TGTGCTAGTGGCACGACAGGGGGCAATGAAAAACTGTTTTTT	CASGTTGGNEKLFF
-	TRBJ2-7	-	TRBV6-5	TGTGCCAGCAGTTACCTCCCGCCAGGGGGGTCCTACGAGCAGTACTTC	CASSYLPPGGSYEQYF
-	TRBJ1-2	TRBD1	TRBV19	TGTGCCAGTAGCCCCCGGACAGGGGGTGCCCTCTTGGGCTACACCTTC	CASSPRTGGALLGYTF
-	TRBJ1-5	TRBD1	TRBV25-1	TGTGCCAGCAGTGAGGGACAGGGGTGGAATCAGCCCCAGCATTTT	CASSEGQGWNQPQHF
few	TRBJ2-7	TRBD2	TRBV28	TGTGCCAGCACCAGCGGGAGGGGCTCCTACGAGCAGTACTTC	CASTSGRGSYEQYF
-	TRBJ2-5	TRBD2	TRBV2	TGTGCCAGTAGGCCTAGCGGGGGGCAAGAGACCCAGTACTTC	CASRPSGGQETQYF
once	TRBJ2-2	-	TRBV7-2	TGTGCCAGCAGCTTAGTATCCTCTCAGGTTAACGGGGAGCTGTTTTTT	CASSLVSSQVNGELFF
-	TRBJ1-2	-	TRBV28	TGTGCCAGCAGTTCCGGTGGCTACACCTTC	CASSSGGYTF
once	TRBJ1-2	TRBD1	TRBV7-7	TGTGCCAGCAGCTCCGCTGACAGGGGGCACGGCTACACCTTC	CASSSADRGHGYTF
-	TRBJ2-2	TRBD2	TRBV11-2	TGTGCCAGCAGCCAGACTAGCGCGGACACCGGGGAGCTGTTTTTT	CASSQTSADTGELFF
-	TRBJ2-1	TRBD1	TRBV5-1	TGCGCCAGCAGCTTGACCCGGTCAGGGGGAGACAATGAGCAGTTCTTC	CASSLTRSGGDNEQFF
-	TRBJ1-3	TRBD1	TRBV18	TGTGCCAGCTCACCGGGGACAGGGTCAGGAAACACCATATATTTT	CASSPGTGSGNTIYF
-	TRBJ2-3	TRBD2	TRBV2	TGTGCCAGCAGTGAAGGGAGAACTAGCGGCGCAGCAGATACGCAGTATTTT	CASSEGRTSGAADTQYF
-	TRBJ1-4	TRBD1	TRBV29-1	TGCAGCGTTTTAGGGACAGGGATTGAAAAACTGTTTTTT	CSVLGTGIEKLFF
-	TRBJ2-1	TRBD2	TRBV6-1	TGTGCCAGATACTTCGCGGGGGGGCTTCGAAATGAGCAGTTCTTC	CARYFAGGLRNEQFF
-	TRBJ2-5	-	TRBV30	TGTGCCTGGAGCCCCCAGGAACGGGGGACCCAGTACTTC	CAWSPQERGTQYF
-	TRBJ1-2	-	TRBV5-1	TGCGCCAGCAGCTTGGAGCTTGGGGGCTTCTCTGGCTACACCTTC	CASSLELGGFSGYTF
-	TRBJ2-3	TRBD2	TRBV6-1	TGTGCCAGCAGGACTAGCGGACCAGATACGCAGTATTTT	CASRTSGPDTQYF
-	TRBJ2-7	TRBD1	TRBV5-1	TGCGCCAGCAGCTCCGGGACAGGACAGGGGGAGCAGTACTTC	CASSSGTGQGEQYF
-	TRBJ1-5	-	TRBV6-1	TGTGCCAGCAGTGTACAGTATCGGGGTCAGCCCCAGCATTTT	CASSVQYRGQPQHF
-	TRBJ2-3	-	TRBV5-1	TGCGCCAGCAGCTTACGAGACAGGCAGATTTTCACAGATACGCAGTATTTT	CASSLRDRQIFTDTQYF
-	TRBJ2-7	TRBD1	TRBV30	TGTGCCCAGAAGACAGGGAGCGCCTACGAGCAGTACTTC	CAQKTGSAYEQYF
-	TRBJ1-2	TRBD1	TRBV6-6	TGTGCCAGCAGTCCTCAGGGGGCGGCACACTATGGCTACACCTTC	CASSPQGAAHYGYTF
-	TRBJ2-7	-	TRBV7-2	TGTGCCAGCAGCTTCAGGACTACTCTTTACGAGCAGTACTTC	CASSFRTTLYEQYF
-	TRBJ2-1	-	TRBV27	TGTGCCACCACTCCTAGCGCACGGTCCTACAATGAGCAGTTCTTC	CATTPSARSYNEQFF
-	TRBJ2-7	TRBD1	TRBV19	TGTGCCAGTAGTACCATGGGACAGAAAGCATACGAGCAGTACTTC	CASSTMGQKAYEQYF
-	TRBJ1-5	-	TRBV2	TGTGCCAGCAGGCCCGGGACATTTAATCAGCCCCAGCATTTT	CASRPGTFNQPQHF
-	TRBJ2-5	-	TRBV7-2	TGTGCCAGCAGTTCAAGCGGTAGGGAGACCCAGTACTTC	CASSSSGRETQYF
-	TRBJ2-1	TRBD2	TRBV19	TGTGCCAGTACCTTTAGCGGGACCCCCTACAATGAGCAGTTCTTC	CASTFSGTPYNEQFF
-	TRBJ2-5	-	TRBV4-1	TGCGCCAGCAGCCAAGGGCGGGGATCGGGCCACCCGCAAGAGGCCCAGTACTTC	CASSQGRGSGHPQEAQYF
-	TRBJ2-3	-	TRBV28	TGTGCCAGCAAACTAGAGGCAGCACTCCCAGATACGCAGTATTTT	CASKLEAALPDTQYF
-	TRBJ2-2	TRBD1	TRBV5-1	TGCGCCAGCAGCCGGGACAGCAAGAACACCGGGGAGCTGTTTTTT	CASSRDSKNTGELFF
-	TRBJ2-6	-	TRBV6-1	TGTGCCAGCGACCCCGCGGGGCCTGGGGCCAACGTCCTGACTTTC	CASDPAGPGANVLTF
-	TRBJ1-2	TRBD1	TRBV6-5	TGTGCCAGCAGTGGATACAGGGGACTTAACTATGGCTACACCTTC	CASSGYRGLNYGYTF
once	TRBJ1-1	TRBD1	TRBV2	TGTGCCAGCAGACAGGGGCGCACTGAAGCTTTCTTT	CASRQGRTEAFF
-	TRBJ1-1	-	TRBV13	TGTGCCAGCAGGCAAGTGGCCGGGGTAGCTTTCTTT	CASRQVAGVAFF
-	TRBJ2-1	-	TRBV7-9	TGTGCCAGCAGCTCTTCCTCCTACAATGAGCAGTTCTTC	CASSSSSYNEQFF